Listed here are 16 T cell receptor beta chains from one sample, sequenced in a study of CD8 T cells in Susac syndrome. With random hexamers, about 0.5 to 1 ug RNA was reverse transcribed. Via MiXCR, TCRdb re-called the immunoSEQ multiplex PCR reads, giving one row per CDR3 protein. The sample has around 99,000 distinct CDR3 sequences, about 95% seen once; the top ten hold approximately 0.092%. Sequencing used CD4+ T cells from PBMCs. These TCRs come from a human donor in good health.

The rearrangement uses TRBV29-1 and TRBJ1-5, with a weak D call TRBD1 (6 bases). The CDR3 is made up of 13 amino acids. The ends were cut back, 6 bases at V and 7 bases at J, with 16 bases in the middle. CDR1 is SQVTM, CDR2 ANQGSEA, per germline. The CDR3 region is CSVVDRFGQPQHF. CDR3 bases: TGCAGCGTAGTCGACAGGTTCGGGCAGCCCCAGCATTTT.

This chain joins TRBV29-1 and TRBJ2-2; D gene ambiguous. V was clipped by 4 bases and J by 4 bases, with 13 bases between them. CDR1 is SQVTM, CDR2 ANQGSEA, per germline. The CDR3 runs to 14 residues. The CDR3 nucleotides read TGCAGCGTTGTAGGAGCAGCTGGCACCGGGGAGCTGTTTTTT. It yields the protein CSVVGAAGTGELFF.

The rearrangement joins TRBV6-6 to TRBJ1-4, with 10 positions matching TRBD1. Germline trimming cut 4 bases from V and 8 bases from J; bases unmatched to any gene: 4. Germline lookup yields CDR1 MNHNY and CDR2 SVGAGI (reference sequence). This CDR3 has 14 residues. The CDR3 protein is CASSSTGGSEKLFF. CDR3 nucleotides: TGTGCCAGCAGTTCGACAGGGGGCTCGGAAAAACTGTTTTTT.

The V and J genes are TRBV29-1 and TRBJ1-6; D perhaps matches TRBD1 (5 bases). Germline V gene lookup returns CDR1 SQVTM and CDR2 ANQGSEA. Trimming left V 2 bases short and J 7 bases short, with 9 bases between. CDR3 length: 13 amino acids. This CDR3 reads CSVENRPNSPLHF. Written as DNA, the CDR3 is TGCAGCGTTGAAAACAGGCCGAATTCACCCCTCCACTTT. The full variable domain, its missing parts supplied by reference TRBV29-1 and TRBJ1-6, is SAVISQKPSRDICQRGTSLTIQCQVDSQVTMMFWYRQQPGQSLTLIATANQGSEATYESGFVIDKFPISRPNLTFSTLTVSNMSPEDSSIYLCSVENRPNSPLHFGNGTRLTVT.

The genes are TRBV18 and TRBJ2-7; 7 bases are a match to TRBD1. The CDR3 totals 15 residues. The V segment lost 4 bases and the J segment 2 bases; nucleotides outside the gene matches: 8. The germline gives CDR1 KGHSH, CDR2 LQKENI. CDR3 DNA: TGTGCCAGCTCACAAAGACAGGGTGAAGCCTACGAGCAGTACTTC. As protein: CASSQRQGEAYEQYF.

The chain combines TRBV3-1 with TRBJ2-7; 7 nucleotides align to TRBD2. The CDR3 is 13 residues long. CDR1 is LGHDT, CDR2 YNNKEL, per germline (reference sequence). Losses at the gene ends were 1 base for V and 6 bases for J; bases not matched to a gene: 3. Here the CDR3 DNA reads TGTGCCAGCAGCCAAGTGGGGGGGGGCGAGCAGTACTTC. This codes for CASSQVGGGEQYF.

This chain connects TRBV12-3 or TRBV12-4 to TRBJ1-2; D remains ambiguous. This CDR3 region has 13 residues. Between the trimmed V and J ends, which lost 0 bases and 6 bases, there was a span of 8 bases. The CDR3 DNA is TGTGCCAGCAGTTTAGCTTTCGGGGATGGCTACACCTTC. It is translated as CASSLAFGDGYTF.

This chain joins TRBV2 and TRBJ2-6; a weak D match, TRBD2 (6 bases). The CDR3 has 12 amino acids. Germline V gives CDR1 SNHLY, CDR2 FYNNEI. The V and J ends lost 3 bases and 12 bases respectively, with 9 bases between them. The CDR3 loop reads CASSERDGVLTF. DNA for the CDR3: TGTGCCAGCAGTGAGCGGGATGGCGTCCTGACTTTC.

V is TRBV28 and J is TRBJ1-1; the D gene is possibly TRBD1 (5 bases). The CDR3 length is 15 residues. The germline V and J ends were trimmed by 6 bases and 5 bases, with 19 bases remaining between them. Germline CDR1 and CDR2: MDHEN and SYDVKM. CDR3 coding DNA: TGTGCCAGCAGCTCGGCCTCTCAGGGAAGGACTGAAGCTTTCTTT. Amino acid sequence: CASSSASQGRTEAFF. Full variable domain (missing parts from reference TRBV28 and TRBJ1-1): DVKVTQSSRYLVKRTGEKVFLECVQDMDHENMFWYRQDPGLGLRLIYFSYDVKMKEKGDIPEGYSVSREKKERFSLILESASTNQTSMYLCASSSASQGRTEAFFGQGTRLTVV.

The chain combines TRBV24-1 with TRBJ2-3, with 8 bases aligning to TRBD1. Germline CDR1 reads KGHDR; CDR2 reads SFDVKD. The CDR3 loop spans 14 amino acids. Losses at the gene ends were 9 bases for V and 2 bases for J; bases not matched to a gene: 6. The CDR3 region is CATSTGAYTDTQYF. The CDR3 DNA is TGTGCCACCTCGACAGGGGCATACACAGATACGCAGTATTTT.

This clonotype is a singleton in its sample. This sequence joins TRBV19 and TRBJ1-1; weak D call: TRBD1 (6 bases). CDR1 LNHDA and CDR2 SQIVND come from the germline V gene (reference sequence). The CDR3 loop spans 15 amino acids. V lost 6 bases, J lost 0 bases, and 14 bases lay in between. For the CDR3, the DNA is TGTGCCAGTAGACCCGGACAGAACATGAACACTGAAGCTTTCTTT. Translated, it gives CASRPGQNMNTEAFF. The entire variable domain, with the rest obtained from reference TRBV19 and TRBJ1-1, is as follows: DGGITQSPKYLFRKEGQNVTLSCEQNLNHDAMYWYRQDPGQGLRLIYYSQIVNDFQKGDIAEGYSVSREKKESFPLTVTSAQKNPTAFYLCASRPGQNMNTEAFFGQGTRLTVV.

The chain recombines TRBV6-5 with TRBJ1-1; no definite D call. The CDR3 spans 14 residues. Deletions cut 6 bases from V and 1 base from J, with 12 bases between. The germline CDR1 and CDR2 sequences are MNHEY and SVGAGI. CDR3 sequence: CASRGPGRNTEAFF. In DNA, the CDR3 is TGTGCCAGCAGAGGGCCGGGGAGGAACACTGAAGCTTTCTTT.

This chain links TRBV30 with TRBJ1-1; D gene uncertain. This CDR3 region has 13 residues. Germline values: CDR1 GTSNPN, CDR2 SVGIG (reference sequence). V lost 4 bases, J lost 4 bases, and 13 bases lay in between. The CDR3 protein is CAWNPRVGTEAFF. Written as DNA, the CDR3 is TGTGCCTGGAATCCAAGGGTTGGCACTGAAGCTTTCTTT.

The chain recombines TRBV24-1 with TRBJ2-3; D unclear. The V end was cut by 4 bases, the J end by 7 bases, with 11 bases between. The length of the CDR3 is 13 residues. Germline assignment: CDR1 KGHDR and CDR2 SFDVKD. CDR3 in amino acids: CATSDSDQYTQYF. The CDR3 DNA follows: TGTGCCACCAGTGACTCCGACCAGTATACGCAGTATTTT.

The table lists this clonotype with a count of one. The chain links TRBV27 to TRBJ2-7, with D uncertain. The V end lost 5 bases, the J end lost 2 bases, and 13 bases lay between the germline ends. This CDR3 has 14 amino acids. Germline V gives CDR1 MNHEY, CDR2 SMNVEV (reference sequence). This chain's CDR3 is CASSRTDQTYEQYF. In DNA, the CDR3 is TGTGCCAGCAGTAGGACGGACCAGACCTACGAGCAGTACTTC.

The chain joins TRBV20-1 to TRBJ1-1; no reliable D call. The V end lost 0 bases, the J end lost 0 bases, and 11 bases lay between the germline ends. The V gene's germline CDR1 is DFQATT and CDR2 SNEGSKA (reference sequence). The CDR3 spans 15 residues. As DNA, the CDR3 is TGCAGTGCTAGAGATCTGTCCGGATTGAACACTGAAGCTTTCTTT. Its translation is CSARDLSGLNTEAFF.